This TCR beta chain was sequenced in a study of blood T cell repertoires in COVID-19. This CDR3 has 12 residues. Trimming pared 4 bases from V and 6 bases from J, leaving 12 bases between. Germline CDR1 and CDR2: SQVTM and ANQGSEA. The protocol was immunoSEQ multiplex PCR, while the TCRdb copy is restricted to in-frame clones and leaves out a portion. The sample holds almost 200,000 clones, roughly 90% seen once. Living in 20 to 30 US areas, the participants were between about 18 and 100 years of age. This sequence joins TRBV29-1 and TRBJ1-1; the D gene is possibly TRBD1 (5 bases). Sequences were obtained from PBMCs or T cells enriched from blood (not recorded which). This sequence originates from a woman aged 18-29 years who had recovered from COVID-19. The CDR3 DNA reads TGCAGCGTTGTCGGGGGGTTCGCTGAAGCTTTCTTT. Encoded protein: CSVVGGFAEAFF.